Following are 31 T cell receptor beta chains from one sample sequenced in a study of T cell responses to AZD1222 COVID-19 vaccine. TCRdb's table, derived via immunoSEQ multiplex PCR, lists solely in-frame clones and lacks some. The table shows roughly 190,000 clones, with around 94% occurring only once. The source material was peripheral blood, sampled on day 0 of AZD1222 vaccination. The receptor source for this set is an adult in good health.

The chain employs TRBV6-5 and TRBJ1-2; 10 nucleotides agree with TRBD1. Germline V CDR1 and CDR2: MNHEY, SVGAGI. The J segment lost 7 bases and the V segment lost 4 bases, leaving 6 bases of the junction unmatched. The CDR3 sequence is 14 residues long. The CDR3 sequence: CASSSPGQGFGYTF. The DNA for the CDR3 is TGTGCCAGCAGTTCCCCGGGACAGGGGTTTGGCTACACCTTC.

This clone has a single count. The rearrangement links TRBV5-8 to TRBJ1-4; D perhaps matches TRBD1 (5 bases). Germline CDR1 reads SGHTS; CDR2 reads YDEGEE. CDR3 length: 15 residues. V was shortened by 0 bases and J by 8 bases, with 14 bases between the two germline ends. The CDR3 DNA reads as TGTGCCAGCAGCTTGGTTGGGGCAACTGGAGAAAAACTGTTTTTT. Translated, it gives CASSLVGATGEKLFF. The full variable domain, rest sourced from reference TRBV5-8 and TRBJ1-4, is EAGVTQSPTHLIKTRGQQATLRCSPISGHTSVYWYQQALGLGLQFLLWYDEGEERNRGNFPPRFSGRQFPNYSSELNVNALELEDSALYLCASSLVGATGEKLFFGSGTQLSVL.

V is TRBV23-1 and J is TRBJ2-3, with 10 bases lining up with TRBD1. TRBV23-1 carries the ORF label, with uncertain function. CDR3 length: 18 residues. Germline trimming cut 0 bases from V and 6 bases from J; bases unmatched to any gene: 12. CDR3 amino acids: CASSQSPTRTGGFDTQYF. CDR3 DNA: TGCGCCAGCAGTCAATCGCCCACGAGGACAGGGGGGTTTGATACGCAGTATTTT.

The rearrangement uses TRBV10-1 and TRBJ1-6, with 8 bases lining up with TRBD1. From germline, CDR1 is WNHNN and CDR2 SYGVQD (reference sequence). The CDR3 is 14 amino acids. V dropped 6 bases and J dropped 8; count of bases not matched to a gene: 6. In DNA form, the CDR3 reads TGCGCCAGCAGACAGGACAGGGTGGATTCACCCCTCCACTTT. Translated, it gives CASRQDRVDSPLHF.

This clone was seen only a few times. The chain links TRBV19 to TRBJ2-2; D possibly matches TRBD1 or TRBD2 (5 bases each). V lost 6 bases to trimming and J lost 2 bases, with 13 bases between them. Per germline, CDR1 LNHDA and CDR2 SQIVND (reference sequence). The length of the CDR3 is 15 residues. The CDR3: CASSPGTKNTGELFF. The CDR3 DNA is TGTGCCAGTAGCCCCGGGACCAAAAACACCGGGGAGCTGTTTTTT. Filled out from reference TRBV19 and TRBJ2-2, the complete variable domain reads DGGITQSPKYLFRKEGQNVTLSCEQNLNHDAMYWYRQDPGQGLRLIYYSQIVNDFQKGDIAEGYSVSREKKESFPLTVTSAQKNPTAFYLCASSPGTKNTGELFFGEGSRLTVL.

The V call is TRBV19, the J call TRBJ1-1, with TRBD1 as a possible D gene (6 bases). From germline, CDR1 is LNHDA and CDR2 SQIVND (reference sequence). Trimming stripped 7 bases from V and 1 base from J, with 16 bases between. CDR3 size: 15 residues. CDR3 coding DNA: TGTGCCAGTACAACTCCCCCAGGGGCGAACACTGAAGCTTTCTTT. Translated, it gives CASTTPPGANTEAFF.

This rearrangement joins TRBV9 to TRBJ1-5; the D gene is possibly TRBD1 (5 bases). CDR1 is SGDLS, CDR2 YYNGEE, per germline. The CDR3 runs 15 residues. Trimming took 4 bases from V and 7 from J, leaving 18 bases between them. The CDR3 loop reads CASSRNAVRGQPQHF. Written as DNA, the CDR3 is TGTGCCAGCAGCCGAAATGCCGTGAGGGGCCAGCCCCAGCATTTT.

The rearrangement joins TRBV7-6 to TRBJ2-7; 8 bases match TRBD1. The CDR3 totals 14 residues. V gave up 3 bases and J gave up 4 bases; unmatched junction bases: 5. Germline-derived CDR1 and CDR2 are SGHVS and FNYEAQ. CDR3 DNA: TGTGCCAGCAGCTTTATGCAGGGGGCTTACGAGCAGTACTTC. Protein sequence: CASSFMQGAYEQYF.

The J gene is TRBJ1-6, the V gene TRBV11-2; D not resolved. Trimming removed 1 base from V and 0 bases from J, with 10 bases in between. CDR3 length: 17 amino acids. Germline V gene lookup returns CDR1 SGHAT and CDR2 FQNNGV. Here the CDR3 reads CASSLVDLGSYNSPLHF. CDR3 DNA sequence: TGTGCCAGCAGCTTAGTGGATTTGGGCTCCTATAATTCACCCCTCCACTTT.

The rearrangement joins TRBV7-7 to TRBJ2-1; D is unresolved. Trimming removed 0 bases from V and 4 bases from J, with 13 bases in between. Germline CDR1 reads SSHAT; CDR2 reads FNYEAQ (reference sequence). This CDR3 has 16 residues. CDR3 sequence: CASSLARTPIYNEQFF. DNA of the CDR3: TGTGCCAGCAGCTTAGCGCGTACACCCATATACAATGAGCAGTTCTTC.

CDR3 sequence (DNA): TGTGCCAGCTCACCGCAAGGGAGATTGAGCAATCAGCCCCAGCATTTT. Its protein is CASSPQGRLSNQPQHF. The chain is built from TRBV18 and TRBJ1-5; D is uncertain. The V end lost 3 bases, the J end lost 1 base, and 13 bases lay between the germline ends. Germline CDR1 reads KGHSH; CDR2 reads LQKENI. The CDR3 loop spans 16 amino acids.

The chain recombines TRBV12-3 or TRBV12-4 with TRBJ1-1; the D gene is possibly TRBD1 (5 bases). The CDR3 covers 13 residues. The germline V and J ends were trimmed by 5 bases and 4 bases, with 11 bases remaining between them. CDR3 sequence (DNA): TGTGCCAGCAGTATCAGGGAGACCACTGAAGCTTTCTTT. Its translation is CASSIRETTEAFF.

The rearrangement uses TRBV7-9 and TRBJ1-1; D gene unclear. Germline V gene data show CDR1 as SEHNR and CDR2 as FQNEAQ (reference sequence). The CDR3 is 14 amino acids. Trimming stripped 1 base from V and 7 bases from J, with 13 bases between. The DNA of the CDR3 is TGTGCCAGCAGCTTAGACGTCCGGGATCTTGAAGCTTTCTTT. This codes for CASSLDVRDLEAFF.

J is TRBJ2-2 and V is TRBV3-1 (or the pseudogene TRBV3-2); 11 nucleotides agree with TRBD2. This CDR3 is 16 amino acids long. The germline gives CDR1 LGHDT, CDR2 YNNKEL (reference sequence). After removal of 5 bases from V and 6 bases from J, the junction contained 8 bases not matched to a gene. The CDR3 region is CASSGSSGGVSGELFF. CDR3 coding DNA: TGTGCCAGCAGCGGAAGTAGCGGGGGGGTATCCGGGGAGCTGTTTTTT.

The CDR3 sequence is CASSLTTTNEKLFF. As DNA, the CDR3 is TGTGCCAGCAGTTTAACGACAACTAATGAAAAACTGTTTTTT. This rearrangement joins TRBV28 to TRBJ1-4; D is ambiguous. Germline V gives CDR1 MDHEN, CDR2 SYDVKM. V was clipped by 2 bases and J by 0 bases, with 4 bases between them. CDR3 length: 14 amino acids.

This sequence joins TRBV5-6 and TRBJ2-3, with no clear D. CDR3 length: 13 residues. V was shortened by 4 bases and J by 3 bases, with 9 bases between the two germline ends. Germline V gene data show CDR1 as SGHDT and CDR2 as YYEEEE. CDR3 bases: TGTGCCAGCAGCAAACAGCTGACAGATACGCAGTATTTT. It encodes CASSKQLTDTQYF.

As concerns this clone: This specimen includes other DNA sequences encoding the same CDR3. This chain links TRBV25-1 with TRBJ1-5; D gene unclear. Germline V gives CDR1 MGHDK, CDR2 SYGVNS. This CDR3 region has 15 residues. V gave up 3 bases and J gave up 0 bases, with 9 bases separating them. The CDR3 sequence is CASSDTAYSNQPQHF. The CDR3 DNA reads as TGTGCCAGCAGTGATACAGCATATAGCAATCAGCCCCAGCATTTT.

V is TRBV19 and J is TRBJ2-2; TRBD1 matches 10 bases. The V gene's germline CDR1 is LNHDA and CDR2 SQIVND (reference sequence). The CDR3 sequence is 16 residues long. V gave up 6 bases and J gave up 7 bases; unmatched junction bases: 11. DNA of the CDR3: TGTGCCAGTAGGGCCCGGGACAGGGGAGTTGACGGGGAGCTGTTTTTT. Its protein is CASRARDRGVDGELFF. Filled out from reference TRBV19 and TRBJ2-2, the complete variable domain reads DGGITQSPKYLFRKEGQNVTLSCEQNLNHDAMYWYRQDPGQGLRLIYYSQIVNDFQKGDIAEGYSVSREKKESFPLTVTSAQKNPTAFYLCASRARDRGVDGELFFGEGSRLTVL.

This chain joins TRBV19 and TRBJ1-2; D is perhaps TRBD1 (6 bases). The V end lost 9 bases, the J end lost 9 bases, and 14 bases lay between the germline ends. This CDR3 has 11 residues. Germline values: CDR1 LNHDA, CDR2 SQIVND (reference sequence). The CDR3, as DNA: TGTGCCAGCGTACAGGGCGGACGCTACACCTTC. Protein sequence: CASVQGGRYTF.

The J gene is TRBJ1-2, the V gene TRBV6-6; 7 bases line up with TRBD1. Trimming cost V 4 bases and J 5 bases; bases outside gene matches: 10. There are 15 residues in the CDR3. Germline V gene lookup returns CDR1 MNHNY and CDR2 SVGAGI (reference sequence). CDR3 residues: CASSSRQGREYGYTF. The CDR3 DNA follows: TGTGCCAGCAGTTCCCGACAGGGTCGCGAGTATGGCTACACCTTC.

V and J are TRBV6-5 and TRBJ2-3, with 11 bases aligning to TRBD2. Germline assignment: CDR1 MNHEY and CDR2 SVGAGI. J gave up 4 bases and V 6 bases, and 6 bases lay outside the gene matches. The CDR3 extends over 15 amino acids. The CDR3 region has the DNA TGTGCCAGCAGGGGGGGGACTAGCGGCGCAGATACGCAGTATTTT. It is translated as CASRGGTSGADTQYF.

V and J are TRBV6-5 and TRBJ2-7; no definite D call. Trimming took 0 bases from V and 2 from J, leaving 8 bases between them. Germline V lookup: CDR1 MNHEY, CDR2 SVGAGI. The CDR3 is 14 amino acids. For the CDR3, the DNA is TGTGCCAGCAGTTACTCGTACCGAACCTACGAGCAGTACTTC. This sequence encodes CASSYSYRTYEQYF.

The rearrangement uses TRBV5-1 and TRBJ1-2; D is unclear. V dropped 0 bases and J dropped 8 bases, with 20 bases sitting between them. CDR3 length equals 16 residues. Germline V gives CDR1 SGHRS, CDR2 YFSETQ. CDR3 sequence: CASSLARERPQRGYTF. CDR3 nucleotide sequence: TGCGCCAGCAGCTTGGCTCGGGAACGTCCCCAACGGGGCTACACCTTC.

V usage is TRBV19 and J usage is TRBJ1-5; D remains unclear. V lost 8 bases to trimming and J lost 0 bases, with 17 bases between them. In germline, CDR1 is LNHDA, CDR2 SQIVND (reference sequence). The CDR3 consists of 16 residues. CDR3 DNA: TGTGCCAGTTGCAGGAGTGTGGGTTATAGCAATCAGCCCCAGCATTTT. Encoded protein: CASCRSVGYSNQPQHF.

The V and J genes are TRBV10-3 and TRBJ1-5, with D unclear. The CDR3 has 14 amino acids. V dropped 3 bases and J dropped 0 bases, with 6 bases sitting between them. From germline, CDR1 is ENHRY and CDR2 SYGVKD. As DNA, the CDR3 is TGTGCCATCAGTGACAGAAATAGCAATCAGCCCCAGCATTTT. Its protein is CAISDRNSNQPQHF.

The V gene is TRBV19, the J gene TRBJ2-2; 7 positions match TRBD2. This CDR3 is built from 17 residues. The V and J ends lost 3 bases and 2 bases, in that order; junction bases with no gene match: 9. Germline V gives CDR1 LNHDA, CDR2 SQIVND (reference sequence). CDR3 region: CASSMGSWGGNTGELFF. The CDR3 DNA reads TGTGCCAGTAGTATGGGCTCTTGGGGGGGTAACACCGGGGAGCTGTTTTTT.

This chain links TRBV28 with TRBJ2-1; 7 positions agree with TRBD2. V trimming: 3 bases; J trimming: 9 bases; junction bases outside the gene matches: 5. Germline V gene sequence: CDR1 MDHEN, CDR2 SYDVKM. The CDR3 contains 13 residues. The CDR3 DNA reads as TGTGCCAGCAGTTTCCGGACTAGGTCTGAGCAGTTCTTC. It is translated as CASSFRTRSEQFF.

The chain links TRBV4-2 to TRBJ1-5; unclear D gene. Between the trimmed V and J ends, which lost 0 bases and 5 bases, there was a span of 14 bases. Germline V gene sequence: CDR1 LGHNA, CDR2 YNFKEQ. The CDR3 sequence is 16 residues long. Here the CDR3 DNA reads TGTGCCAGCAGCCAAGATTTGGGCAGGAGCGATCAGCCCCAGCATTTT. The encoded protein is CASSQDLGRSDQPQHF.

The J gene is TRBJ1-1, the V gene TRBV5-6; 8 positions agree with TRBD1. V dropped 4 bases and J dropped 0; count of bases not matched to a gene: 11. CDR3 length: 17 residues. The V gene's germline CDR1 is SGHDT and CDR2 YYEEEE. The DNA of the CDR3 is TGTGCCAGCAGCGTCGGGACGCAGGGGGCGATGAACACTGAAGCTTTCTTT. Amino acids: CASSVGTQGAMNTEAFF.

The rearrangement joins TRBV6-6 to TRBJ2-3, with D perhaps being TRBD1 or TRBD2 (5 bases each). V was cut by 5 bases and J by 0 bases, with 15 bases left in between. This CDR3 region has 16 residues. The germline V gene encodes CDR1 MNHNY and CDR2 SVGAGI (reference sequence). The CDR3 DNA follows: TGTGCCAGCAGTCGAAACCGGGACCAAAGCACAGATACGCAGTATTTT. This gives the protein CASSRNRDQSTDTQYF.

V and J are TRBV18 and TRBJ2-5, with D possibly called TRBD1 or TRBD2 (5 bases each). V was cut by 3 bases and J by 1 base, with 6 bases left in between. Germline V lookup: CDR1 KGHSH, CDR2 LQKENI. This CDR3 has 13 amino acids. The CDR3 bases are TGTGCCAGCTCACCGGGACCCCAAGAGACCCAGTACTTC. Its protein product is CASSPGPQETQYF.